Here is one T cell receptor (beta chain) with its context. Its target is unknown. These data belong to a study of cytomegalovirus exposure and HLA in healthy donors. Overall study findings and caveats: The study labeled fewer than 200 TCR beta chains cytomegalovirus-associated. The majority of CMV-associated TCR beta chains were reported as apparently HLA-restricted in a later analysis.

This CDR3 contains 15 residues. CDR1 and CDR2 from the germline V gene are SGHAT and FQNNGV. Trimming took 6 bases from V and 4 from J, leaving 16 bases between them. The PCR employed 60 Vbeta primers together with 13 Jbeta primers. In the source study's methods: Among the unique TCR beta chains that a later analysis counted, around 82 million in all, approximately 12 million were shared. Clones were sequenced by immunoSEQ multiplex PCR, and TCRdb holds only the in-frame ones, with some missing. V, J and clone size are taken as reported in that table, and D and trimming were inferred from the DNA itself. The table includes over 100,000 clones, under 75% detected once.

The receptor's source is a woman in her thirties or forties in good health and CMV-seronegative. The sequenced sample was PBMCs. The chain carries TRBV11-2 and TRBJ1-5; weak D call: TRBD1 (6 bases). The CDR3 coding sequence is TGTGCCAGCAGGCACTCAGGGGCTGAGAATCAGCCCCAGCATTTT. Encoded protein: CASRHSGAENQPQHF.